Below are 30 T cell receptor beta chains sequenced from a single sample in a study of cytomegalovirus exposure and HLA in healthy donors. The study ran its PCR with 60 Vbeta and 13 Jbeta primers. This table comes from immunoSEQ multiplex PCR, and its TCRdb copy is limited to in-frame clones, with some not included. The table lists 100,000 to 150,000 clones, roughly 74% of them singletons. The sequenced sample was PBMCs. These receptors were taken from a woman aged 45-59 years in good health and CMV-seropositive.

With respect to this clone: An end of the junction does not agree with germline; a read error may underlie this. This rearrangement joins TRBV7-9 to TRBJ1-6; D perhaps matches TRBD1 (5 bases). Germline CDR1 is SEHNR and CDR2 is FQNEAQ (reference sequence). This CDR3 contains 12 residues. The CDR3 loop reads CSSSRDFSPLHF. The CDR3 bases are TGTTCCAGCAGCCGGGACTTTTCACCCCTCCACTTT.

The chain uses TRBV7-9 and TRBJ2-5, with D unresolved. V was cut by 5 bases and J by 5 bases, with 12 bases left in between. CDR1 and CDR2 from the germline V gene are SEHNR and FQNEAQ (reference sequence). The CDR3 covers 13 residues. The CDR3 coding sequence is TGTGCCAGCAGCCGGTCTATTCTGGAGACCCAGTACTTC. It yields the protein CASSRSILETQYF.

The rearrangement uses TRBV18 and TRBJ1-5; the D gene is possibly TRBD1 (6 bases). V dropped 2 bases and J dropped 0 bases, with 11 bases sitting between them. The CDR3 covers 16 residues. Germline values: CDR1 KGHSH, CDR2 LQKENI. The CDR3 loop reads CASSPATGYSNQPQHF. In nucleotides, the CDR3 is TGTGCCAGCTCACCAGCGACAGGTTATAGCAATCAGCCCCAGCATTTT.

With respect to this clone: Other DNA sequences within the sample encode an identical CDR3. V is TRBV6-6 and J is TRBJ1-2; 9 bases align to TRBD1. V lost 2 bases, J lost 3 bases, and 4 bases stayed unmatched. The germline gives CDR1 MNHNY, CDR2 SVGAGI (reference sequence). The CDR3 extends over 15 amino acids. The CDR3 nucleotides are TGTGCCAGCAGTTACCCGACAGGGGGTGACTATGGCTACACCTTC. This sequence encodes CASSYPTGGDYGYTF.

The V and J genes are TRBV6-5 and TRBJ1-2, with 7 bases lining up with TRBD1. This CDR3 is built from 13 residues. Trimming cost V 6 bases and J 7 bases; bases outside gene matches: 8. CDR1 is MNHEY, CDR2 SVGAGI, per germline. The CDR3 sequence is CASSPDRVVGYTF. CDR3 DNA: TGTGCCAGCAGCCCCGACAGGGTGGTTGGCTACACCTTC.

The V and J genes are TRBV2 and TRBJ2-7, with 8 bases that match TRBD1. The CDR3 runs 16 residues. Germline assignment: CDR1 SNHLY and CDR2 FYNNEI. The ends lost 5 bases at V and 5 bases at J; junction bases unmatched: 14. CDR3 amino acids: CASSPSLGRGRHEQYF. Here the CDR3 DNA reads TGTGCCAGCAGTCCTAGCCTTGGCAGGGGGCGCCACGAGCAGTACTTC.

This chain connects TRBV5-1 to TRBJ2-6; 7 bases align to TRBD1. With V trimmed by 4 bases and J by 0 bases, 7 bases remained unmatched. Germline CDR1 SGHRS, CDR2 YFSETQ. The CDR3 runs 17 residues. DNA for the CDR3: TGCGCCAGCAGCGGGGCGGCAGGGGGCTCTGGGGCCAACGTCCTGACTTTC. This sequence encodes CASSGAAGGSGANVLTF.

Here the CDR3 DNA reads TGTGCCAGCAGTGGGACAGTTAATGAAAAACTGTTTTTT. This codes for CASSGTVNEKLFF. The chain uses TRBV5-6 and TRBJ1-4; 7 bases align to TRBD1. J gave up 4 bases and V 5 bases, and 2 bases lay outside the gene matches. Germline CDR1 SGHDT, CDR2 YYEEEE. CDR3 length equals 13 residues.

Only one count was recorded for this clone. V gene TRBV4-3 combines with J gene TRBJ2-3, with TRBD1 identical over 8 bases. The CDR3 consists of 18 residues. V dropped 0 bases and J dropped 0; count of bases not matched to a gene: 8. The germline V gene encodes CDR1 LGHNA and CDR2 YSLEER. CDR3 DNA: TGCGCCAGCAGCCAAGATAGGGCAGGGGGCTACAGCACAGATACGCAGTATTTT. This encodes CASSQDRAGGYSTDTQYF.

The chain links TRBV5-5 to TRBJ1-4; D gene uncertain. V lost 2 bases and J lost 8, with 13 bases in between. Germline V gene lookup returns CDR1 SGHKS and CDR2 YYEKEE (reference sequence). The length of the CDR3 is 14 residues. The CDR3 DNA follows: TGTGCCAGCAGCTTCTCGCACCTCGGGGAAAAACTGTTTTTT. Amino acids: CASSFSHLGEKLFF.

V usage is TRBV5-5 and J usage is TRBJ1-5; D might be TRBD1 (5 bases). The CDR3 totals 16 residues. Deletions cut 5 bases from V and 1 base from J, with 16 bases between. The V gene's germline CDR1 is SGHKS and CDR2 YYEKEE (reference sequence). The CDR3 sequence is CASSLQGDRSNQPQHF. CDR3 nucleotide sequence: TGTGCCAGCAGTCTCCAGGGCGATCGAAGCAATCAGCCCCAGCATTTT.

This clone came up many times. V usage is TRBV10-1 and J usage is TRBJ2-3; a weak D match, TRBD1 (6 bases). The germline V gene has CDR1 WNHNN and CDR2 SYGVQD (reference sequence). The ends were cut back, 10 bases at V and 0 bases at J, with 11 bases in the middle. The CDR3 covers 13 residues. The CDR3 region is CATRQDSTDTQYF. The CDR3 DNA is TGCGCCACCCGACAGGATAGCACAGATACGCAGTATTTT.

The CDR3: CASSLTGGSFSQPQHF. Here the CDR3 DNA reads TGTGCCAGCAGCTTAACGGGTGGGTCATTTTCTCAGCCCCAGCATTTT. The rearrangement joins TRBV7-9 to TRBJ1-5; D not certain. The germline CDR1 and CDR2 sequences are SEHNR and FQNEAQ (reference sequence). With 2 bases removed from V and 6 bases from J, the gap between germline ends came to 17 bases. This CDR3 has 16 amino acids.

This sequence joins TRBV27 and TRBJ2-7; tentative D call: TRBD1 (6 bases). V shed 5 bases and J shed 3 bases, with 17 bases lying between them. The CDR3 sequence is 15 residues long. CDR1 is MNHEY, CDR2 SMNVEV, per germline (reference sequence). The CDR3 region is CASSPPGGVGYEQYF. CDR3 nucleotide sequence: TGTGCCAGCAGTCCACCTGGGGGCGTCGGCTACGAGCAGTACTTC.

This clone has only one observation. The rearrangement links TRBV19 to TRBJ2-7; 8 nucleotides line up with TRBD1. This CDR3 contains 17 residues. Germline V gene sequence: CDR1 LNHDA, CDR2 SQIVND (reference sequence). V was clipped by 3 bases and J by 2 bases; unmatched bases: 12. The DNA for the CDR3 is TGTGCCAGTAGTATGGTCCGACAGGGGTTATCGGCCTACGAGCAGTACTTC. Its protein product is CASSMVRQGLSAYEQYF.

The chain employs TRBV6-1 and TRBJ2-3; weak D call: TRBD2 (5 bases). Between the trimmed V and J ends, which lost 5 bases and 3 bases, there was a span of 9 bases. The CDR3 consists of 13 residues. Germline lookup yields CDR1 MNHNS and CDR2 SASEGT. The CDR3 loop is CASSFGLTDTQYF. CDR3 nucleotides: TGTGCCAGCAGTTTCGGACTTACAGATACGCAGTATTTT.

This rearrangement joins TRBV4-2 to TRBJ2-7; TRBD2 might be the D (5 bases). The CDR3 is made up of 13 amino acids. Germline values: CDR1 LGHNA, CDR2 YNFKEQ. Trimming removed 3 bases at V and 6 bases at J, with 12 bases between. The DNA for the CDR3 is TGTGCCAGCAGCCAGACGGGAATGGGCGAGCAGTACTTC. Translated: CASSQTGMGEQYF.

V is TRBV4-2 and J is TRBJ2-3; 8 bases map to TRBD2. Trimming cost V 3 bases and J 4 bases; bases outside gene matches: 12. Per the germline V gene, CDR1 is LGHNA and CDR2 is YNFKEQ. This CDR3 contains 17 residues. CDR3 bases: TGTGCCAGCAGCCATAGGGCCCGGGGGGGGCTTGCAGATACGCAGTATTTT. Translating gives CASSHRARGGLADTQYF.

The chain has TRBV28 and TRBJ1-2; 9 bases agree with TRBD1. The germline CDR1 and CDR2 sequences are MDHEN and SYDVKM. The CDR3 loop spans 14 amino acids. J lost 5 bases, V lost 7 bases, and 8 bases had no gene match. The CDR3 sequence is CASTLLDRGYGYTF. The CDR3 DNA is TGTGCCAGCACCCTCCTTGACAGGGGGTATGGCTACACCTTC.

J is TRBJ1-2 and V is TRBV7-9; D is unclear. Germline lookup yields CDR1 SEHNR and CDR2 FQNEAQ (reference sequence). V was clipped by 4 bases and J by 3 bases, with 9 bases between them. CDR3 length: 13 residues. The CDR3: CASSSDNYYGYTF. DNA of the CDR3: TGTGCCAGCAGCTCCGATAACTACTATGGCTACACCTTC.

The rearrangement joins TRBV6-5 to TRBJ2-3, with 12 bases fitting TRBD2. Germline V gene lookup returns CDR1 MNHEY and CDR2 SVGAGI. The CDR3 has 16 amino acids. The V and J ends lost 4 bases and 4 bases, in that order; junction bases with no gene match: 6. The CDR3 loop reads CASSFLLAGGADTQYF. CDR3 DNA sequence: TGTGCCAGCAGTTTCTTGCTAGCGGGGGGGGCAGATACGCAGTATTTT.

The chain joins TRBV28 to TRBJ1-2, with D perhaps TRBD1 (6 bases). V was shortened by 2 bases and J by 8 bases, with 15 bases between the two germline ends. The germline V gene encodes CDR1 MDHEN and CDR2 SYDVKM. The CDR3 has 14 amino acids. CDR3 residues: CASSLTGGGRGYTF. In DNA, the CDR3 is TGTGCCAGCAGTTTAACGGGAGGGGGTCGGGGCTACACCTTC.

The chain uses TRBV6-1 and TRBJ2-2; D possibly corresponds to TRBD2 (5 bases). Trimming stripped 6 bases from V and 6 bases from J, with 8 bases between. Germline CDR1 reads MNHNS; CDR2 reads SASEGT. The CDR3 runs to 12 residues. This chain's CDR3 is CASRDSPGELFF. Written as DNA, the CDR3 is TGTGCCAGCAGGGACTCTCCCGGGGAGCTGTTTTTT.

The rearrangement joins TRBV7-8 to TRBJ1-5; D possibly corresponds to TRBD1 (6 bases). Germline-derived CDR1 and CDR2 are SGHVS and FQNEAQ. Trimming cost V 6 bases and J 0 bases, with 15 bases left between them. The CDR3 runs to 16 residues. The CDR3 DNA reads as TGTGCCAGCAGATCAAATAGGGGGGGTAGCAATCAGCCCCAGCATTTT. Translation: CASRSNRGGSNQPQHF.

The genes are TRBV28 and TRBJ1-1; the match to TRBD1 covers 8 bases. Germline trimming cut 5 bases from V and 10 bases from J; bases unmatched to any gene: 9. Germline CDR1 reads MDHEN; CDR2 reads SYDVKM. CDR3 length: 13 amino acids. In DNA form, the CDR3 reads TGTGCCAGCAGTAACAGGGGGGCACAGGGAGCTTTCTTT. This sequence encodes CASSNRGAQGAFF.

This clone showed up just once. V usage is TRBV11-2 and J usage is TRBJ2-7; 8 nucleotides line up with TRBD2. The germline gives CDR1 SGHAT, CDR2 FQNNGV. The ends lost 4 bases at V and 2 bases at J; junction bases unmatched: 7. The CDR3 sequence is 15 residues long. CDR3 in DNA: TGTGCCAGCAGCTCCAGCGGGGGACCTCCCTACGAGCAGTACTTC. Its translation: CASSSSGGPPYEQYF.

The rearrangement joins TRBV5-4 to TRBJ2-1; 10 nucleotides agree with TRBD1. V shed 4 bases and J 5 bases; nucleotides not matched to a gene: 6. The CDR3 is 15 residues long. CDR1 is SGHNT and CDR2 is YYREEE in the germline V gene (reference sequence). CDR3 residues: CASSLTGGAHNEQFF. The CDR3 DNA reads TGTGCCAGCAGCCTGACAGGGGGCGCCCACAATGAGCAGTTCTTC. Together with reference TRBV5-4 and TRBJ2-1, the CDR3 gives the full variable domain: ETGVTQSPTHLIKTRGQQVTLRCSSQSGHNTVSWYQQALGQGPQFIFQYYREEENGRGNFPPRFSGLQFPNYSSELNVNALELDDSALYLCASSLTGGAHNEQFFGPGTRLTVL.

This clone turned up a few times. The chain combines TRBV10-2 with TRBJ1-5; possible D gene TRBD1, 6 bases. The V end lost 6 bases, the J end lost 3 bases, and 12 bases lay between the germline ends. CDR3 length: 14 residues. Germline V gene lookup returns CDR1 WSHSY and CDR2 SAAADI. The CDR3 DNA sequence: TGCGCCAGCAGCGATGGGACAAACAATCAGCCCCAGCATTTT. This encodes CASSDGTNNQPQHF.

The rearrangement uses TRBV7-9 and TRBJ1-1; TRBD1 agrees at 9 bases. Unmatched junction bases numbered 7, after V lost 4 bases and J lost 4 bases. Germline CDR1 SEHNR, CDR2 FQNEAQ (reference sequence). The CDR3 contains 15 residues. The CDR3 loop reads CASSYIQGATTEAFF. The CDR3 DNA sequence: TGTGCCAGCAGCTACATACAGGGGGCGACCACTGAAGCTTTCTTT.

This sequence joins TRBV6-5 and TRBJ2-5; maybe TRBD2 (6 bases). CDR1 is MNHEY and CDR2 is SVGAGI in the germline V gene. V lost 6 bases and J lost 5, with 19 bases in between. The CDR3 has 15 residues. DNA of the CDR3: TGTGCCAGCAGATTGACGGGACTCTCTTCGGAGACCCAGTACTTC. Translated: CASRLTGLSSETQYF.